This TCR beta chain emerged from a study of OX40 agonist ivuxolimab in advanced cancers. Looking at the study overall: The costimulatory receptor OX40 (CD134) was targeted by ivuxolimab, a fully human IgG2 agonistic monoclonal antibody. Of the 52 patients in dose escalation, 19 had hepatocellular carcinoma, approximately 15 had melanoma, 9 had renal cell carcinoma and 9 had head and neck cancer. The paper describes the monotherapy dose-escalation part (N ≈ 52 patients) of the phase I trial of ivuxolimab. The dose-escalation cohort was around 84% male with a mean age of approximately 60 years, ranging from roughly 20 to 80. The point of sequencing TCRbeta in the periphery was to test whether ivuxolimab changed TCR sequence diversity and drove clonal T-cell expansion. Patients were allowed to have had prior anti-PD-1, anti-PD-L1 or anti-CTLA-4 therapy, and about 40% of the dose-escalation patients had been treated with checkpoint inhibitors. Intravenous ivuxolimab was administered to patients every 2 weeks at six dose levels: 0.01, 0.1, 0.3, 1.5, 3 and 10 mg/kg. Partial responses occurred in three dose-escalation patients, of whom one had hepatocellular carcinoma and two had cutaneous melanoma.

Genomic DNA was extracted from sorted cells for sequencing of the TCRbeta CDR3 region. TCRbeta CDR3 regions were sequenced using the immunoSEQ Assay. What TCRdb holds here is the immuneACCESS table cut down to in-frame rearrangements. Part of the clones is not present; checked against another copy, under half of the missing clones reflect an unresolved V gene, and the others are unexplained. A total of about 69,000 clones appear in this sample, 80% to 85% of them only once. The top ten clonotypes cover roughly 7.9% of the sample. The CDR3 starts with the cysteine, ends with the phenylalanine, and has 13 residues. Only the CDR3 part of the read is kept: 39 bases, read in frame from the first base. Between the V and J ends, shortened by 1 base and 5 bases respectively, the junction contains 6 bases. According to the germline V gene (reference sequence), CDR1 reads SEHNR and CDR2 reads FQNEAQ. The trial excluded patients who had a history of autoimmune disease or were on systemic immunosuppression. Peripheral blood for TCR sequencing was drawn from every dose cohort at baseline, at cycle 4 day 1 and at cycle 7 day 1. The samples were drawn from a first-in-human, open-label, multicenter phase I dose-escalation trial of ivuxolimab. Adults with locally advanced or metastatic melanoma, renal cell, hepatocellular, or head and neck squamous cell carcinoma were enrolled in the trial. Before TCR sequencing, CD4+ T cells and CD8+ T cells from peripheral blood were sorted into separate populations.

Overall study results and their limits: Partial responders in the 0.1-3.0 mg/kg groups had among the lowest normalized peripheral clonal expansion, especially among CD8+ T cells. At doses of 0.1 to 3.0 mg/kg, clonal expansion of both CD4+ and CD8+ blood T cells was observed from baseline to week 6. On average, CD8+ T cells showed more expanded clones than CD4+ T cells after ivuxolimab. Antigen specificity was not determined for the clonally expanded peripheral T cells. Low levels of normalized T-cell clonal expansion were also seen in some patients who did not respond.

In this sample, this clone turned up many times. Which antigen it targets is not known. No qualities accompany the bases; no much larger clone lies one base away. This sample comprised CD4+ or CD8+ T cells sorted from blood, obtained in a trial of the OX40 agonist ivuxolimab. This TCR came from an adult with an advanced solid tumor such as melanoma, head and neck, liver or kidney cancer. The rearranged segments are TRBV7-9 and TRBJ1-5; the D gene is unclear. The DNA is as follows: TGTGCCAGCAGCTTAGAGGAGGATCAGCCCCAGCATTTT. Its amino acids are CASSLEEDQPQHF. The CDR3 plus the reference TRBV7-9 and TRBJ1-5 genes for the other parts give the full variable domain: DTGVSQNPRHKITKRGQNVTFRCDPISEHNRLYWYRQTLGQGPEFLTYFQNEAQLEKSRLLSDRFSAERPKGSFSTLEIQRTEQGDSAMYLCASSLEEDQPQHFGDGTRLSIL.